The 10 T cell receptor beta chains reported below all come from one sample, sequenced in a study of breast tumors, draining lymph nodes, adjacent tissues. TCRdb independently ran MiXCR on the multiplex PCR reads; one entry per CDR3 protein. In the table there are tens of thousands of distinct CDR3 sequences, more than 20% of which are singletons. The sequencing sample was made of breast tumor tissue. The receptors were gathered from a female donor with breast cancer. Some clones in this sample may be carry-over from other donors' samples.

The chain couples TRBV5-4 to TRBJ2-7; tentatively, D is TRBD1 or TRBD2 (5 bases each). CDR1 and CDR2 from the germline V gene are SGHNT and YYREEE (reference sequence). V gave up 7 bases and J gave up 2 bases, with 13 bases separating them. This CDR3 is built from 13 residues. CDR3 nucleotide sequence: TGTGCCAGCCAGGTTTGGGGACCCTACGAGCAGTACTTC. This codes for CASQVWGPYEQYF.

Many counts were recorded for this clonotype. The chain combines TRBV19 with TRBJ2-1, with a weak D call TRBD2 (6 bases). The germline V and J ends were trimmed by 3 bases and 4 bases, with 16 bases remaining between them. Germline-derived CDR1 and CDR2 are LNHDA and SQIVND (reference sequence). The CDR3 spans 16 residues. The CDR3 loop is CASSISGLAKYNEQFF. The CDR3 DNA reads TGTGCCAGTAGTATTTCTGGGCTAGCGAAATACAATGAGCAGTTCTTC.

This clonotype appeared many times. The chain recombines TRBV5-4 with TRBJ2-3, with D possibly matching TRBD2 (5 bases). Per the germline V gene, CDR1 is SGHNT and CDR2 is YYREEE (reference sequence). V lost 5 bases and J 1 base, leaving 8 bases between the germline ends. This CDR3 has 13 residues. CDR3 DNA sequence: TGTGCCAGCAGACTAGGCGGCACAGATACGCAGTATTTT. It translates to CASRLGGTDTQYF.

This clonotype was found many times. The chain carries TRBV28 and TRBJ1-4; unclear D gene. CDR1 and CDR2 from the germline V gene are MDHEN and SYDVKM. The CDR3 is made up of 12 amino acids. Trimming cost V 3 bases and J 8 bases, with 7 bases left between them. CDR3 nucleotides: TGTGCCAGCAGTTTGGCGGGAGAAAAACTGTTTTTT. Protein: CASSLAGEKLFF.

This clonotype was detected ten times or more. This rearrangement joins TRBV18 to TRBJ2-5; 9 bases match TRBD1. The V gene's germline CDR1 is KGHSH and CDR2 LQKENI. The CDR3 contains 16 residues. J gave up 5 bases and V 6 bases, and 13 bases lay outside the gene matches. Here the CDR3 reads CASSLRTGVSWETQYF. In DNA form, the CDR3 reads TGTGCCAGCTCTCTCCGGACAGGGGTTTCATGGGAGACCCAGTACTTC.

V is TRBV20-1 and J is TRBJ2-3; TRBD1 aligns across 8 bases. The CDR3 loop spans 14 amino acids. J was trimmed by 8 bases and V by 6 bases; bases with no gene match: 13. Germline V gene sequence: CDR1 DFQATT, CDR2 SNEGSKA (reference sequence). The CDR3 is CSASRTGYAGTQYF. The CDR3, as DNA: TGCAGTGCGAGCCGGACAGGGTACGCAGGTACGCAGTATTTT.

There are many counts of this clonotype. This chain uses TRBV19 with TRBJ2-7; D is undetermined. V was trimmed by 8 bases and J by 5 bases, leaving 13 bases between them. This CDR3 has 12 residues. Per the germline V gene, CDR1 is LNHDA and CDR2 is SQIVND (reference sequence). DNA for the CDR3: TGTGCCAGTGGGGTCCCGCCTCACGAGCAGTACTTC. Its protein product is CASGVPPHEQYF.

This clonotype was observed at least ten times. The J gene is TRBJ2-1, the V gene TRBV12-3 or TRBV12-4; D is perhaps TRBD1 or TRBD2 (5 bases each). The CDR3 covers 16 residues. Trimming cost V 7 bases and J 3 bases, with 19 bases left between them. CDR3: CASIHNTGTIYNEQFF. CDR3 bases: TGTGCCAGCATTCATAATACCGGGACCATCTACAATGAGCAGTTCTTC.

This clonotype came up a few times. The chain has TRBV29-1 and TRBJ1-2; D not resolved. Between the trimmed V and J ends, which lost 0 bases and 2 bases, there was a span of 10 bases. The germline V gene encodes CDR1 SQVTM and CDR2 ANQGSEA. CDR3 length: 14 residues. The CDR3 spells CSVEDPGRNYGYTF. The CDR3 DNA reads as TGCAGCGTTGAAGATCCGGGCAGAAACTATGGCTACACCTTC.

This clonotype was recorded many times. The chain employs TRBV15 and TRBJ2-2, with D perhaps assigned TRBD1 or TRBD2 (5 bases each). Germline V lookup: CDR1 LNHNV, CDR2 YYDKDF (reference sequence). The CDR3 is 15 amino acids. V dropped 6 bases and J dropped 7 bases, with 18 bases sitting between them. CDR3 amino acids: CATRRDPRTIGELFF. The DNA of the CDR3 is TGTGCCACCAGGAGGGACCCCAGGACGATCGGGGAGCTGTTTTTT.